The 24 T cell receptor beta chains below all came from one sample that was sequenced in a study of blood T cell repertoires in COVID-19. Measured with immunoSEQ multiplex PCR; TCRdb has only the in-frame clones, and not every one. The sample has approximately 97,000 clones, roughly 81% seen once. The material sequenced was peripheral blood. These receptors were obtained from a man aged 40-55 years with active or convalescent COVID-19.

The genes are TRBV24-1 and TRBJ2-7; 7 bases match TRBD1. With V trimmed by 3 bases and J by 6 bases, 10 bases remained unmatched. CDR1 and CDR2 (germline): KGHDR, SFDVKD. There are 15 residues in the CDR3. The CDR3 here is CATSDTRQGSGEQYF. CDR3 DNA: TGTGCCACCAGTGATACTCGACAGGGCTCGGGCGAGCAGTACTTC.

This sequence joins TRBV11-2 and TRBJ2-1, with TRBD2 as a possible D gene (5 bases). CDR1 is SGHAT, CDR2 FQNNGV, per germline. CDR3 length: 16 amino acids. V dropped 6 bases and J dropped 0 bases, with 15 bases sitting between them. CDR3 protein: CASRSVRTSSYNEQFF. The CDR3 nucleotides are TGTGCCAGCAGATCGGTCCGGACTTCCTCCTACAATGAGCAGTTCTTC.

This chain connects TRBV3-1 (or the pseudogene TRBV3-2) to TRBJ1-6; weak D call: TRBD1 (5 bases). Deletions cut 4 bases from V and 10 bases from J, with 14 bases between. Germline values: CDR1 LGHDT, CDR2 YNNKEL (reference sequence). There are 14 residues in the CDR3. The CDR3 spells CASSLTGVQSPLHF. As DNA, the CDR3 is TGTGCCAGCAGCCTAACGGGGGTGCAATCACCCCTCCACTTT.

This chain uses TRBV12-5 with TRBJ1-2; perhaps TRBD1 as D (5 bases). The CDR3 extends over 14 amino acids. Germline V gene data show CDR1 as LGHNT and CDR2 as FRNRAP. V was shortened by 0 bases and J by 7 bases, with 12 bases between the two germline ends. The CDR3 reads CASGLVSGSGGYTF. Written as DNA, the CDR3 is TGTGCTAGTGGTTTGGTTTCAGGGTCGGGTGGCTACACCTTC. Full variable domain (outside the CDR3, taken from reference TRBV12-5 and TRBJ1-2): DARVTQTPRHKVTEMGQEVTMRCQPILGHNTVFWYRQTMMQGLELLAYFRNRAPLDDSGMPKDRFSAEMPDATLATLKIQPSEPRDSAVYFCASGLVSGSGGYTFGSGTRLTVV.

This clone was observed a few times. This chain links TRBV7-9 with TRBJ1-6; 7 bases line up with TRBD1. Germline V CDR1 and CDR2: SEHNR, FQNEAQ (reference sequence). This CDR3 comprises 12 residues. After removal of 5 bases from V and 15 bases from J, the junction contained 7 bases not matched to a gene. DNA for the CDR3: TGTGCCAGCAGCCCAACGGGACAGCTCCTCCACTTT. Translating gives CASSPTGQLLHF.

The V gene is TRBV4-2, the J gene TRBJ1-2; TRBD1 matches at 7 bases. The CDR3 is 15 residues long. The J segment lost 2 bases and the V segment lost 0 bases, leaving 3 bases of the junction unmatched. CDR1 and CDR2 from the germline V gene are LGHNA and YNFKEQ. CDR3 coding DNA: TGTGCCAGCAGCCAAGACGGGACAGCGAACTATGGCTACACCTTC. Translating gives CASSQDGTANYGYTF.

In DNA form, the CDR3 reads TGTGCCAGCAGCTCTTCCCGGGACAGTGAAGCTTTCTTT. Residues: CASSSSRDSEAFF. The rearrangement joins TRBV7-3 to TRBJ1-1; TRBD1 matches at 7 bases. The V and J ends lost 4 bases and 7 bases, in that order; junction bases with no gene match: 6. CDR1 and CDR2 from the germline V gene are SGHTA and FQGTGA. CDR3 length equals 13 residues.

The chain combines TRBV19 with TRBJ1-2, with D maybe TRBD1 (6 bases). The CDR3 has 13 amino acids. Per germline, CDR1 LNHDA and CDR2 SQIVND (reference sequence). The V end was cut by 4 bases, the J end by 3 bases, with 9 bases between. The CDR3 DNA reads TGTGCCAGTAGTACCACAGGGTACTATGGCTACACCTTC. It translates to CASSTTGYYGYTF.

The chain uses TRBV6-5 and TRBJ1-3; D is ambiguous. Germline V lookup: CDR1 MNHEY, CDR2 SVGAGI. This CDR3 has 16 amino acids. V lost 0 bases to trimming and J lost 0 bases, with 9 bases between them. The CDR3 region is CASSYSQSYSGNTIYF. In DNA, the CDR3 is TGTGCCAGCAGTTACTCCCAGTCTTACTCTGGAAACACCATATATTTT.

This rearrangement joins TRBV5-1 to TRBJ1-2; 9 positions match TRBD1. Trimming at V came to 0 bases and at J to 7 bases, leaving 4 bases not matched to a gene. Looked up from germline, CDR1 is SGHRS and CDR2 is YFSETQ. The CDR3 runs to 14 residues. The CDR3 sequence is CASSLAGQGTGYTF. CDR3 in DNA: TGCGCCAGCAGCTTGGCCGGACAGGGGACTGGCTACACCTTC.

This clone was observed once. The chain combines TRBV11-2 with TRBJ1-4; D is ambiguous. CDR1 SGHAT and CDR2 FQNNGV come from the germline V gene. Trimming pared 5 bases from V and 4 bases from J, leaving 14 bases between. The CDR3 has 15 amino acids. This CDR3 reads CASSMGGSFNEKLFF. CDR3 sequence (DNA): TGTGCCAGCAGCATGGGAGGGAGCTTTAATGAAAAACTGTTTTTT.

The chain combines TRBV3-1 (or the pseudogene TRBV3-2) with TRBJ1-4; D not certain. V dropped 1 base and J dropped 5 bases, with 11 bases sitting between them. Germline V gene sequence: CDR1 LGHDT, CDR2 YNNKEL (reference sequence). There are 15 residues in the CDR3. CDR3 bases: TGTGCCAGCAGCCAAGTTATCAGGCAGAATGAAAAACTGTTTTTT. It translates to CASSQVIRQNEKLFF.

This CDR3 is CASSMERGNQPQHF. The CDR3 DNA reads as TGTGCCAGTAGTATGGAAAGGGGGAATCAGCCCCAGCATTTT. The genes are TRBV19 and TRBJ1-5, with TRBD1 as a possible D gene (6 bases). Trimming shortened V by 3 bases and J by 4 bases, and 10 bases separated the two germline ends. The CDR3 spans 14 residues. CDR1 and CDR2 from the germline V gene are LNHDA and SQIVND (reference sequence). The whole variable domain, filled in from reference TRBV19 and TRBJ1-5, reads DGGITQSPKYLFRKEGQNVTLSCEQNLNHDAMYWYRQDPGQGLRLIYYSQIVNDFQKGDIAEGYSVSREKKESFPLTVTSAQKNPTAFYLCASSMERGNQPQHFGDGTRLSIL.

V is TRBV27 and J is TRBJ1-2; the match to TRBD1 covers 7 bases. Germline CDR1 is MNHEY and CDR2 is SMNVEV (reference sequence). This CDR3 comprises 13 residues. V lost 6 bases and J lost 2; bases outside the gene matches: 3. Here the CDR3 DNA reads TGTGCCAGCAGACCCAGGGGGAACTATGGCTACACCTTC. The encoded protein is CASRPRGNYGYTF.

This chain joins TRBV5-6 and TRBJ2-5; D uncertain. This CDR3 has 12 amino acids. V was trimmed by 3 bases and J by 0 bases, leaving 3 bases between them. In germline, CDR1 is SGHDT, CDR2 YYEEEE. The CDR3 DNA reads as TGTGCCAGCAGCTCGTACCAAGAGACCCAGTACTTC. This sequence encodes CASSSYQETQYF.

The rearrangement uses TRBV11-3 and TRBJ1-1; weak D call: TRBD1 (6 bases). V shed 6 bases and J shed 4 bases, with 15 bases lying between them. The length of the CDR3 is 14 residues. CDR1 SGHNT and CDR2 YENEEA come from the germline V gene. The CDR3 reads CASSKNRETTEAFF. The CDR3, as DNA: TGTGCCAGCAGTAAAAACAGGGAAACCACTGAAGCTTTCTTT.

The rearrangement uses TRBV6-2 or TRBV6-3 and TRBJ1-5; the match to TRBD1 covers 8 bases. Trimming at V came to 2 bases and at J to 8 bases, leaving 8 bases not matched to a gene. The CDR3 is made up of 15 amino acids. Germline lookup yields CDR1 MNHEY and CDR2 SVGEGT. For the CDR3, the DNA is TGTGCCAGCAGTTACGGCGGGACAGGCGGTAAGCCCCAGCATTTT. As protein: CASSYGGTGGKPQHF.

There are a few counts of this clone. The CDR3 sequence is CASSYLGGARPQHF. Written as DNA, the CDR3 is TGTGCCAGCAGTTACCTAGGGGGGGCTCGGCCCCAGCATTTT. The chain joins TRBV6-2 or TRBV6-3 to TRBJ1-5; perhaps TRBD1 as D (6 bases). The V end was cut by 2 bases, the J end by 9 bases, with 14 bases between. The length of the CDR3 is 14 residues. The V gene's germline CDR1 is MNHEY and CDR2 SVGEGT.

The V gene is TRBV18, the J gene TRBJ2-1; 11 positions match TRBD1. The junction had 1 base not matched to a gene; V was cut back by 0 bases and J by 9 bases. Germline CDR1 KGHSH, CDR2 LQKENI. This CDR3 is built from 14 residues. CDR3 amino acids: CASSPPGTGGEQFF. CDR3 nucleotides: TGTGCCAGCTCACCACCTGGGACAGGGGGTGAGCAGTTCTTC. Combining the CDR3 with reference TRBV18 and TRBJ2-1 gives the whole variable domain NAGVMQNPRHLVRRRGQEARLRCSPMKGHSHVYWYRQLPEEGLKFMVYLQKENIIDESGMPKERFSAEFPKEGPSILRIQQVVRGDSAAYFCASSPPGTGGEQFFGPGTRLTVL.

The CDR3 bases are TGTGCCAGTAGTAGGACAGGTAGTGGCTATGGCTACACCTTC. The encoded protein is CASSRTGSGYGYTF. This rearrangement joins TRBV19 to TRBJ1-2, with TRBD1 matching 7 bases. There are 14 residues in the CDR3. Unmatched junction bases numbered 6, after V lost 4 bases and J lost 4 bases. Germline V gene data show CDR1 as LNHDA and CDR2 as SQIVND (reference sequence).

This chain uses TRBV11-2 with TRBJ1-2; 7 bases align to TRBD1. Trimming removed 4 bases from V and 8 bases from J; junction bases left unmatched: 10. The CDR3 consists of 14 residues. Germline V gene lookup returns CDR1 SGHAT and CDR2 FQNNGV. The CDR3, as DNA: TGTGCCAGCAGCTCAAGGGGGCGCCCATTCGGCTACACCTTC. Amino acid sequence: CASSSRGRPFGYTF.

The chain carries TRBV7-9 and TRBJ1-4; TRBD1 matches at 9 bases. The CDR3 is 16 residues long. CDR1 and CDR2 from the germline V gene are SEHNR and FQNEAQ (reference sequence). V was pared by 5 bases and J by 5 bases, with 9 bases of the junction left unmatched. CDR3 DNA: TGTGCCAGCAGCGAAGAACTGACAGGGGGGAATGAAAAACTGTTTTTT. It specifies CASSEELTGGNEKLFF.

V and J are TRBV3-1 (or the pseudogene TRBV3-2) and TRBJ1-2; no definite D call. Per germline, CDR1 LGHDT and CDR2 YNNKEL (reference sequence). Trimming removed 1 base from V and 7 bases from J, with 7 bases in between. The CDR3 is made up of 12 amino acids. The CDR3 protein is CASSQGTAGYTF. The CDR3 DNA sequence: TGTGCCAGCAGCCAAGGTACAGCTGGCTACACCTTC.

This clone turned up a few times. The chain joins TRBV11-2 to TRBJ1-2, with D perhaps matching TRBD1 (5 bases). CDR1 and CDR2 from the germline V gene are SGHAT and FQNNGV. This CDR3 has 15 residues. Trimming shortened V by 1 base and J by 4 bases, and 13 bases separated the two germline ends. CDR3: CASSLVQGSIYGYTF. The DNA for the CDR3 is TGTGCCAGCAGCTTAGTTCAGGGCAGCATCTATGGCTACACCTTC.